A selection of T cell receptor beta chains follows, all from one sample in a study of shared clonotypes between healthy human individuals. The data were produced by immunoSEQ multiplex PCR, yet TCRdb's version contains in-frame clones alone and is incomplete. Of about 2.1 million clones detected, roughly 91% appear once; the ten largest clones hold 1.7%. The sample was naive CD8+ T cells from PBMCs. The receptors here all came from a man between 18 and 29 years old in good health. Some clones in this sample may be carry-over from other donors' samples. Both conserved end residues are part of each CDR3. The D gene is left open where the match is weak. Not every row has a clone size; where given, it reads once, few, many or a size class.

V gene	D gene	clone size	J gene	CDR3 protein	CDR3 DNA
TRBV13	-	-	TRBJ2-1	CASSLAGGTNYNEQFF	TGTGCCAGCAGCTTAGCCGGCGGGACCAACTACAATGAGCAGTTCTTC
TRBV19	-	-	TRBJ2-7	CASKGTPSEGYEQYF	TGTGCCAGTAAAGGGACCCCTAGCGAGGGGTACGAGCAGTACTTC
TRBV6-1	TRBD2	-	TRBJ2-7	CASKALREVSYEQYF	TGTGCCAGCAAAGCCCTCCGGGAGGTCTCCTACGAGCAGTACTTC
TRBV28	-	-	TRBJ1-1	CASSLGRADTEAFF	TGTGCCAGCAGTTTGGGTCGGGCGGACACTGAAGCTTTCTTT
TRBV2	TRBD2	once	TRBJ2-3	CASSDLAGNTDTQYF	TGTGCCAGCAGTGACCTAGCGGGAAACACAGATACGCAGTATTTT
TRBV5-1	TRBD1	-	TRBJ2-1	CASSYRQGTYNEQFF	TGCGCCAGCAGTTACCGACAGGGGACCTACAATGAGCAGTTCTTC
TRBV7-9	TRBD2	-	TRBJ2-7	CASSPSTPASGRAGEQYF	TGTGCCAGCAGCCCCTCCACCCCAGCTAGCGGGAGGGCCGGTGAGCAGTACTTC
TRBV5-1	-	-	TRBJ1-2	CASSLKGEGLIDGYTF	TGCGCCAGCAGTTTGAAAGGTGAAGGTCTTATCGATGGCTACACCTTC
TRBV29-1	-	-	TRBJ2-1	CSVRMASTLNNEQFF	TGCAGCGTCCGTATGGCTAGCACCCTTAACAATGAGCAGTTCTTC
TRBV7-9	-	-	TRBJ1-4	CASSAFQAPNEKLFF	TGTGCCAGCAGCGCGTTTCAGGCACCAAATGAAAAACTGTTTTTT